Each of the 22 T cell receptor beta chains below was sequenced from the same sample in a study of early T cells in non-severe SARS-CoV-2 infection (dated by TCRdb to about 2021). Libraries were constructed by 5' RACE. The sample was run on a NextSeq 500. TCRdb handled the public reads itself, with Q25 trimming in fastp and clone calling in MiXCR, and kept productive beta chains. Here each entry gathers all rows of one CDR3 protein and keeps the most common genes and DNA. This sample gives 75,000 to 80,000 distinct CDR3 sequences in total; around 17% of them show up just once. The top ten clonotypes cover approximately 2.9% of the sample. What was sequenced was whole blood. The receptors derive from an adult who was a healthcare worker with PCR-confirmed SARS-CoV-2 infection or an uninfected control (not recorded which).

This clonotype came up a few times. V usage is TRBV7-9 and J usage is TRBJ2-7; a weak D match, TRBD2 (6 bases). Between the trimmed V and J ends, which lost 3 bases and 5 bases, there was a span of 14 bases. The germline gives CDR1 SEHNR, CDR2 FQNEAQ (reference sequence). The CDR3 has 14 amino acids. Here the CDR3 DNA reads TGTGCCAGCAGCTTCCGACTAGGGATCGACGAGCAGTACTTC. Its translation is CASSFRLGIDEQYF. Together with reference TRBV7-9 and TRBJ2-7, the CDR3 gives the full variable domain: DTGVSQNPRHKITKRGQNVTFRCDPISEHNRLYWYRQTLGQGPEFLTYFQNEAQLEKSRLLSDRFSAERPKGSFSTLEIQRTEQGDSAMYLCASSFRLGIDEQYFGPGTRLTVT.

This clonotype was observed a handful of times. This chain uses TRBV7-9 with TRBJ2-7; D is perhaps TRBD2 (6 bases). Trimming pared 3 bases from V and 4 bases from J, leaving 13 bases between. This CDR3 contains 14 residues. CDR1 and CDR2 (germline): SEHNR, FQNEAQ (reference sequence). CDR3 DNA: TGTGCCAGCAGCTTCGGACTACCTAATTACGAGCAGTACTTC. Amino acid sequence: CASSFGLPNYEQYF.

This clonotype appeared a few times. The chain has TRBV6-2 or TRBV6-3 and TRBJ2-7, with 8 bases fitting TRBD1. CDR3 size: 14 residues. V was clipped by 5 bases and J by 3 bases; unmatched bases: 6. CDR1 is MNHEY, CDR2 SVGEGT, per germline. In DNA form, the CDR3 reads TGTGCCAGCAGTCTTACCGGACAGGGCTACGAGCAGTACTTC. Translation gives CASSLTGQGYEQYF.

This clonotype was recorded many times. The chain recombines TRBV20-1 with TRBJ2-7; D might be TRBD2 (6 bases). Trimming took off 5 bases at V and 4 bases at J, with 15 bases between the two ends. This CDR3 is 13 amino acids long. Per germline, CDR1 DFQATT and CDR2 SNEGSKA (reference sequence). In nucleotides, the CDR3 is TGCAGTGCTGCCGTTAGCGGAGCGTACGAGCAGTACTTC. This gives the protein CSAAVSGAYEQYF.

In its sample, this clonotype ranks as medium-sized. DNA of the CDR3: TGTGCCAGCAGTCTCGGACAGGGGGTTCCCCTCCACTTT. Residues: CASSLGQGVPLHF. The rearrangement uses TRBV7-8 and TRBJ1-6, with 10 bases matching TRBD1. There are 13 residues in the CDR3. Trimming at V came to 6 bases and at J to 13 bases, leaving 6 bases not matched to a gene. CDR1 and CDR2 from the germline V gene are SGHVS and FQNEAQ.

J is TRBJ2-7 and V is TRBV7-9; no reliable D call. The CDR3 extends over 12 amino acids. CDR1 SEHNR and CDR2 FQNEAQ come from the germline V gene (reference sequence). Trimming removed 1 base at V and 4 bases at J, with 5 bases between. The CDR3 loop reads CASSLDFYEQYF. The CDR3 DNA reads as TGTGCCAGCAGCTTAGATTTTTACGAGCAGTACTTC.

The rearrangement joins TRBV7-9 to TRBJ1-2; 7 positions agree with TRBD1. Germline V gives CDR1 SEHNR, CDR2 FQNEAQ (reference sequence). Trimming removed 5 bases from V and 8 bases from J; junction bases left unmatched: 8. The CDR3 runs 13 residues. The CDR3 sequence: CASSNRGGWGYTF. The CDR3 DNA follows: TGTGCCAGCAGCAACAGGGGCGGCTGGGGCTACACCTTC.

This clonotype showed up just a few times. This CDR3 is CASSVVGTPAGYGYTF. Written as DNA, the CDR3 is TGTGCCAGCAGCGTAGTCGGGACCCCGGCGGGCTATGGCTACACCTTC. V gene TRBV9 combines with J gene TRBJ1-2, with a tentative D call TRBD1 (5 bases). CDR1 and CDR2 from the germline V gene are SGDLS and YYNGEE. The CDR3 runs 16 residues. The V end was cut by 0 bases, the J end by 4 bases, with 16 bases between.

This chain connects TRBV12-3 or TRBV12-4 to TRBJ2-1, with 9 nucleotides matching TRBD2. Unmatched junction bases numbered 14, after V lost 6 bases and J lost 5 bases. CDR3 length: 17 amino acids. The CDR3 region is CASRQVSLSGRHNEQFF. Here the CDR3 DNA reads TGTGCCAGCAGACAGGTCTCCCTGAGCGGGAGGCACAATGAGCAGTTCTTC.

Here the CDR3 reads CASSPGTRETQYF. The CDR3 region has the DNA TGTGCCAGCAGTCCCGGGACTAGGGAGACCCAGTACTTC. The chain has TRBV12-3 or TRBV12-4 and TRBJ2-5; 8 nucleotides line up with TRBD2. Trimming at V came to 5 bases and at J to 5 bases, leaving 4 bases not matched to a gene. The CDR3 consists of 13 residues.

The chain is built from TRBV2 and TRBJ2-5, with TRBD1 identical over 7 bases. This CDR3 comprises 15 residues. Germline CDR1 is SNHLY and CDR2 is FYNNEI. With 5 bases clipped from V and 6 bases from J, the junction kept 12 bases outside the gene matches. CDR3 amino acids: CASSPHPGQMKTQYF. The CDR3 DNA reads TGTGCCAGCAGTCCCCATCCGGGACAGATGAAGACCCAGTACTTC. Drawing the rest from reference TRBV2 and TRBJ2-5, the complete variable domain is EPEVTQTPSHQVTQMGQEVILRCVPISNHLYFYWYRQILGQKVEFLVSFYNNEISEKSEIFDDQFSVERPDGSNFTLKIRSTKLEDSAMYFCASSPHPGQMKTQYFGPGTRLLVL.

The CDR3 sequence is CASSAYSNQPQHF. DNA for the CDR3: TGTGCCAGCAGTGCTTATAGCAATCAGCCCCAGCATTTT. The rearrangement links TRBV6-1 to TRBJ1-5, with D uncertain. The CDR3 runs 13 residues. The V gene lost 4 bases and the J gene lost 0 bases, with 4 bases spanning the gap. CDR1 and CDR2 (germline): MNHNS, SASEGT.

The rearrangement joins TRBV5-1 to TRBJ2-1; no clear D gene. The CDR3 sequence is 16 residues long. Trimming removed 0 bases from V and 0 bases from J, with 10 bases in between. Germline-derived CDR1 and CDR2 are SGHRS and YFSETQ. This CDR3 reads CASSLAPASSYNEQFF. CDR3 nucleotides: TGCGCCAGCAGCTTGGCTCCCGCCTCCTCCTACAATGAGCAGTTCTTC.

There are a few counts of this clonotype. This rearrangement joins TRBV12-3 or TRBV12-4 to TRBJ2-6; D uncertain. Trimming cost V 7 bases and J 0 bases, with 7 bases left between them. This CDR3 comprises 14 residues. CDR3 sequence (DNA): TGTGCCAGCACCGAAGGCTCTGGGGCCAACGTCCTGACTTTC. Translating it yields CASTEGSGANVLTF.

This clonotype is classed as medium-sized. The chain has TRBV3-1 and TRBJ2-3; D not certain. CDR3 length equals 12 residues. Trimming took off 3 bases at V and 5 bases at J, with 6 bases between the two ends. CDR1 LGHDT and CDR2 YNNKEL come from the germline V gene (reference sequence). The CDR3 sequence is CASSHQRDTQYF. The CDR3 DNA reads TGTGCCAGCAGCCACCAGCGAGATACGCAGTATTTT.

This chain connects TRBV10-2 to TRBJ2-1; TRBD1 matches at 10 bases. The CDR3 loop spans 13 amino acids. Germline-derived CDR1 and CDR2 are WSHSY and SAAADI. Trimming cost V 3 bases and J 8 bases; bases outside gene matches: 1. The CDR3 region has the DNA TGCGCCAGCAGTGAAGGGACAGGGGATGAGCAGTTCTTC. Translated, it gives CASSEGTGDEQFF.

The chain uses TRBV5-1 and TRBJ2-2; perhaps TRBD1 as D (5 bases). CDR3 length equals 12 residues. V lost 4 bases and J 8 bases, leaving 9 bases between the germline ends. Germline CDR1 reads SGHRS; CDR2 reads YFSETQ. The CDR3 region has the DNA TGCGCCAGCAGCAACCAGGGAGGGGAGCTGTTTTTT. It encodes CASSNQGGELFF.

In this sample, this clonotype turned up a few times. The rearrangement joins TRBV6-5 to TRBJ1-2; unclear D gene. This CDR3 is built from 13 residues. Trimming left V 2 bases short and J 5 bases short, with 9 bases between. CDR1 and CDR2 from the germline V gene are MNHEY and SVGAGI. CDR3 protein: CASSYPDGYGYTF. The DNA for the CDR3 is TGTGCCAGCAGTTACCCCGACGGTTATGGCTACACCTTC.

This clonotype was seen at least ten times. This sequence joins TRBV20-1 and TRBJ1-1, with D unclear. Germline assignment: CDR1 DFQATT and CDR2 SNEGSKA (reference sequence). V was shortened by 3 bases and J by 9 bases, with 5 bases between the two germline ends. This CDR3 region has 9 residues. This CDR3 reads CSASNQAFF. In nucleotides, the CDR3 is TGCAGTGCTAGCAACCAAGCTTTCTTT.

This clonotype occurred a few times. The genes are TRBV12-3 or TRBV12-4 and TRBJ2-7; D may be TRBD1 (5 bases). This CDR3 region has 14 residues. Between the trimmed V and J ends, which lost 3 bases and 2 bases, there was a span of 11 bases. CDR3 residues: CASSFQQTAYEQYF. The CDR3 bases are TGTGCCAGCAGTTTTCAGCAGACAGCCTACGAGCAGTACTTC.

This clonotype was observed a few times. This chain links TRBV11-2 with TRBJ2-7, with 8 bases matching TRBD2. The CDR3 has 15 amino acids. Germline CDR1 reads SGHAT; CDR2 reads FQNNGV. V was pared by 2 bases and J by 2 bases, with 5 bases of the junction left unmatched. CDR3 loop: CASSLRRGAAYEQYF. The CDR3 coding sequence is TGTGCCAGCAGCTTAAGGCGGGGGGCCGCCTACGAGCAGTACTTC.

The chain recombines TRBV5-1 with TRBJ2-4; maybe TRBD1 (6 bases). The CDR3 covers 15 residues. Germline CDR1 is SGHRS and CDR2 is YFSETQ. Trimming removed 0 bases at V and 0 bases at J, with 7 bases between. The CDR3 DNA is TGCGCCAGCAGCTTGGGGGACATAGCCAAAAACATTCAGTACTTC. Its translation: CASSLGDIAKNIQYF.